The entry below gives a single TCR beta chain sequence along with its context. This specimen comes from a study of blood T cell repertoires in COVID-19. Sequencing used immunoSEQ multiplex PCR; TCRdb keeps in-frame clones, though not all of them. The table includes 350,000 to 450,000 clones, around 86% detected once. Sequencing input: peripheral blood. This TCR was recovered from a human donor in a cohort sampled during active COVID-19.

The CDR3 coding sequence is TGTGCCAGCAGGGACAGGGGCGCGCGCAATGAGCAGTTCTTC. Translated, it gives CASRDRGARNEQFF. The genes are TRBV6-5 and TRBJ2-1; TRBD1 matches at 9 bases. Germline V gene lookup returns CDR1 MNHEY and CDR2 SVGAGI. Unmatched junction bases numbered 6, after V lost 6 bases and J lost 6 bases. This CDR3 comprises 14 residues.